Listed here are 17 T cell receptor beta chains from one sample, sequenced in a study of T-cell memory formation after mild COVID-19. TCRdb redid the calling of the 5' RACE reads with MiXCR, one entry per CDR3 protein. This table has about 320,000 distinct CDR3 sequences, around an eighth appearing once. The sample comprised PBMCs or a T cell subset sorted from them (not recorded which). The source of these receptors is a man between 18 and 29 years old who had mild COVID-19 (a few samples of this study predate the infection). Cell type and time point are not known.

This clonotype was picked up many times. This chain connects TRBV20-1 to TRBJ2-3, with 10 nucleotides matching TRBD2. Trimming at V came to 3 bases and at J to 4 bases, leaving 4 bases not matched to a gene. Germline CDR1 reads DFQATT; CDR2 reads SNEGSKA (reference sequence). This CDR3 comprises 14 residues. As DNA, the CDR3 is TGCAGTGCTAGCACTAGCGGGGATTCAGATACGCAGTATTTT. This encodes CSASTSGDSDTQYF.

V gene TRBV5-1 combines with J gene TRBJ1-2; the D gene is possibly TRBD1 (5 bases). Germline V gene lookup returns CDR1 SGHRS and CDR2 YFSETQ. V shed 4 bases and J shed 3 bases, with 13 bases lying between them. The CDR3 has 14 amino acids. Written as DNA, the CDR3 is TGCGCCAGCAGCCGCGGGGCTATGGACTATGGCTACACCTTC. This sequence encodes CASSRGAMDYGYTF. Supplemented by reference TRBV5-1 and TRBJ1-2, the full variable domain reads KAGVTQTPRYLIKTRGQQVTLSCSPISGHRSVSWYQQTPGQGLQFLFEYFSETQRNKGNFPGRFSGRQFSNSRSEMNVSTLELGDSALYLCASSRGAMDYGYTFGSGTRLTVV.

This rearrangement joins TRBV5-1 to TRBJ2-2, with 8 bases identical to TRBD2. V dropped 6 bases and J dropped 3; count of bases not matched to a gene: 1. This CDR3 has 13 amino acids. Germline V gene lookup returns CDR1 SGHRS and CDR2 YFSETQ. Written as DNA, the CDR3 is TGCGCCAGCATGCGGGGGGACACCGGGGAGCTGTTTTTT. Translating it yields CASMRGDTGELFF.

The V gene is TRBV7-3, the J gene TRBJ2-1; TRBD2 is a possible D gene (6 bases). In germline, CDR1 is SGHTA, CDR2 FQGTGA. V lost 4 bases and J 10 bases, leaving 23 bases between the germline ends. The CDR3 has 16 residues. The CDR3 is CASSSGTASARAEQFF. The CDR3, as DNA: TGTGCCAGCAGCTCGGGGACTGCCTCCGCCAGAGCGGAGCAGTTCTTC.

This clonotype was picked up a small number of times. This chain connects TRBV9 to TRBJ1-6; unclear D gene. In germline, CDR1 is SGDLS, CDR2 YYNGEE. The CDR3 is 13 amino acids. Trimming removed 2 bases from V and 10 bases from J, with 10 bases in between. CDR3 in amino acids: CASSVSGNSPLHF. Written as DNA, the CDR3 is TGTGCCAGCAGCGTGTCGGGGAACTCACCCCTCCACTTT.

The rearrangement uses TRBV7-9 and TRBJ2-7; a weak D match, TRBD1 (5 bases). The V end lost 1 base, the J end lost 4 bases, and 14 bases lay between the germline ends. CDR3 length: 15 residues. Per germline, CDR1 SEHNR and CDR2 FQNEAQ (reference sequence). DNA of the CDR3: TGTGCCAGCAGCTTAGGGCAGGGTCTACAATACGAGCAGTACGTC. It is translated as CASSLGQGLQYEQYV.

There are a few counts of this clonotype. This chain joins TRBV12-3 or TRBV12-4 and TRBJ1-5; 7 bases map to TRBD1. The CDR3 is 14 amino acids. V shed 1 base and J 8 bases; nucleotides not matched to a gene: 5. CDR3 region: CASSLEGAGEPQHF. DNA of the CDR3: TGTGCCAGCAGTTTAGAGGGGGCAGGAGAGCCCCAGCATTTT.

The chain recombines TRBV7-2 with TRBJ2-2; 10 bases fit TRBD2. The CDR3 extends over 15 amino acids. Germline-derived CDR1 and CDR2 are SGHTA and FQGNSA. V was pared by 2 bases and J by 5 bases, with 2 bases of the junction left unmatched. The CDR3 here is CASSLRTSGTGELFF. DNA for the CDR3: TGTGCCAGCAGCTTACGGACTAGCGGTACCGGGGAGCTGTTTTTT.

This chain joins TRBV12-3 or TRBV12-4 and TRBJ1-3, with D perhaps TRBD1 (5 bases). Trimming took 3 bases from V and 3 from J, leaving 9 bases between them. The CDR3 sequence is 14 residues long. The chain's CDR3 is CASSFRVGGNTIYF. Here the CDR3 DNA reads TGTGCCAGCAGTTTCAGGGTTGGTGGAAACACCATATATTTT.

The chain has TRBV27 and TRBJ2-3; D uncertain. Trimming left V 4 bases short and J 2 bases short, with 13 bases between. Germline loops: CDR1 MNHEY, CDR2 SMNVEV (reference sequence). This CDR3 has 15 amino acids. The CDR3 spells CASSYSPYTTDTQYF. The CDR3 nucleotides are TGTGCCAGCAGTTATAGCCCCTATACCACAGATACGCAGTATTTT.

Only a few counts were recorded for this clonotype. The rearrangement uses TRBV7-9 and TRBJ2-7; perhaps TRBD2 as D (5 bases). This CDR3 spans 13 amino acids. Trimming removed 4 bases at V and 4 bases at J, with 11 bases between. CDR1 and CDR2 from the germline V gene are SEHNR and FQNEAQ (reference sequence). The CDR3 nucleotides are TGTGCCAGCAGCTCGAGGGATGCTTACGAGCAGTACGTC. This gives the protein CASSSRDAYEQYV.

The chain employs TRBV6-5 and TRBJ2-7; D might be TRBD1 (5 bases). Germline CDR1 and CDR2: MNHEY and SVGAGI. V lost 0 bases and J lost 3, with 12 bases in between. The CDR3 length is 15 residues. The DNA for the CDR3 is TGTGCCAGCAGTTACTCGAGTCGCCAGGGCTACGAGCAGTACTTC. Amino acids: CASSYSSRQGYEQYF.

This clonotype has a handful of counts. V usage is TRBV7-2 and J usage is TRBJ1-2; possible D gene TRBD1, 6 bases. Trimming shortened V by 2 bases and J by 3 bases, and 13 bases separated the two germline ends. Germline CDR1 and CDR2: SGHTA and FQGNSA. CDR3 length: 15 residues. CDR3: CASSLQGRSDYGYTF. The CDR3 DNA reads as TGTGCCAGCAGCTTACAGGGGCGGAGCGACTATGGCTACACCTTC. Full variable domain (remainder filled in from reference TRBV7-2 and TRBJ1-2): GAGVSQSPSNKVTEKGKDVELRCDPISGHTALYWYRQSLGQGLEFLIYFQGNSAPDKSGLPSDRFSAERTGGSVSTLTIQRTQQEDSAVYLCASSLQGRSDYGYTFGSGTRLTVV.

J is TRBJ1-5 and V is TRBV7-2; 10 nucleotides line up with TRBD1. CDR1 SGHTA and CDR2 FQGNSA come from the germline V gene. CDR3 length: 15 amino acids. V was pared by 5 bases and J by 4 bases, with 5 bases of the junction left unmatched. The CDR3 region has the DNA TGTGCCAGCAGCGGAGGGACAGGGGCTAATCAGCCCCAGCATTTT. Protein sequence: CASSGGTGANQPQHF.

This clonotype was found a few times. The chain joins TRBV7-9 to TRBJ1-1; D ambiguous. V gave up 6 bases and J gave up 10 bases, with 24 bases separating them. The CDR3 runs 15 residues. Germline V lookup: CDR1 SEHNR, CDR2 FQNEAQ (reference sequence). CDR3: CASRKTPKGKLGAFF. Written as DNA, the CDR3 is TGTGCCAGCAGGAAAACCCCGAAGGGTAAGCTAGGAGCTTTCTTT.

CDR3 loop: CASSLSPASSYEQYF. CDR3 DNA sequence: TGTGCCAGCAGTCTCTCCCCGGCGAGCTCCTACGAGCAGTACTTC. The V gene is TRBV7-3, the J gene TRBJ2-7; D ambiguous. This CDR3 is built from 15 residues. Trimming took off 6 bases at V and 0 bases at J, with 15 bases between the two ends. Germline CDR1 and CDR2: SGHTA and FQGTGA.

In this sample, this clonotype turned up a few times. The gene calls are TRBV2 and TRBJ2-1, with a weak D call TRBD2 (5 bases). The length of the CDR3 is 17 residues. The germline V and J ends were trimmed by 6 bases and 7 bases, with 25 bases remaining between them. Germline-derived CDR1 and CDR2 are SNHLY and FYNNEI. CDR3 sequence: CASRLSPIGRGLNEQFF. CDR3 sequence (DNA): TGTGCCAGCAGACTTTCCCCGATCGGACGGGGTCTTAATGAGCAGTTCTTC. The full variable domain, completed using reference TRBV2 and TRBJ2-1, is EPEVTQTPSHQVTQMGQEVILRCVPISNHLYFYWYRQILGQKVEFLVSFYNNEISEKSEIFDDQFSVERPDGSNFTLKIRSTKLEDSAMYFCASRLSPIGRGLNEQFFGPGTRLTVL.